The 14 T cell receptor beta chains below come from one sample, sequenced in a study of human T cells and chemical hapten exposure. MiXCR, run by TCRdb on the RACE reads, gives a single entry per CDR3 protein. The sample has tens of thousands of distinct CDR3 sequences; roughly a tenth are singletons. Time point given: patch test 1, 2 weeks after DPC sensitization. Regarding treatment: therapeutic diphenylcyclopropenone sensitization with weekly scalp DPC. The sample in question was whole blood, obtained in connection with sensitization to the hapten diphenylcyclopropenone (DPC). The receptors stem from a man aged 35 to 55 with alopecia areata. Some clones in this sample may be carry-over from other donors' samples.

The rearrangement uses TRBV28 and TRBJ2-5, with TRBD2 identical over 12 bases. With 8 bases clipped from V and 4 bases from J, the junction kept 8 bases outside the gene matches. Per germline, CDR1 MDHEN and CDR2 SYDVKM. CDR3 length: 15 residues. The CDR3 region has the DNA TGTGCCAGCCAATCTCCGGGACTAGCGGGAGAGACCCAGTACTTC. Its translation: CASQSPGLAGETQYF.

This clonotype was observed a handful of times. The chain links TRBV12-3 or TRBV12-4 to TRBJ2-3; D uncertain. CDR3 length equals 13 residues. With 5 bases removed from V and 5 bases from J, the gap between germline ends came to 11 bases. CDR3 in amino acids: CASSATFLDTQYF. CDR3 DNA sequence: TGTGCCAGCAGTGCGACCTTTTTAGATACGCAGTATTTT.

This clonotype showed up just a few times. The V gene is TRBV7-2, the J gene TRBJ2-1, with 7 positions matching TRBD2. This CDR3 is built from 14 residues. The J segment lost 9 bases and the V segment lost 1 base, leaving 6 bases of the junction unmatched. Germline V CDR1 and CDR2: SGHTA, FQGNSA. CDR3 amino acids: CASSLGTSVGEQFF. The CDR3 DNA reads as TGTGCCAGCAGCTTAGGAACTAGCGTTGGTGAGCAGTTCTTC.

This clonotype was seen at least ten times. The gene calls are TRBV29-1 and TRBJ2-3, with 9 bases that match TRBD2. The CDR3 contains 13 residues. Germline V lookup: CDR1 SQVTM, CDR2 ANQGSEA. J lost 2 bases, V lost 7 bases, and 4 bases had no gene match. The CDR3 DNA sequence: TGCAGCGCGACTAGCGGACTCACAGATACGCAGTATTTT. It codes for CSATSGLTDTQYF.

CDR3 residues: CAISDSLGQFF. CDR3 DNA: TGTGCCATCAGTGACAGCCTGGGGCAGTTCTTC. The chain employs TRBV10-3 and TRBJ2-1; D gene unclear. V shed 3 bases and J shed 12 bases, with 9 bases lying between them. The CDR3 is 11 amino acids. In germline, CDR1 is ENHRY, CDR2 SYGVKD.

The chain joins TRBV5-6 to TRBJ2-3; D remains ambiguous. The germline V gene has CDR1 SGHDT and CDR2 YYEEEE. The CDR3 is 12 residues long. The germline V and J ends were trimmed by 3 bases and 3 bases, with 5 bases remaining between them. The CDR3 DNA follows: TGTGCCAGCAGCTCTACGACAGATACGCAGTATTTT. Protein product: CASSSTTDTQYF.

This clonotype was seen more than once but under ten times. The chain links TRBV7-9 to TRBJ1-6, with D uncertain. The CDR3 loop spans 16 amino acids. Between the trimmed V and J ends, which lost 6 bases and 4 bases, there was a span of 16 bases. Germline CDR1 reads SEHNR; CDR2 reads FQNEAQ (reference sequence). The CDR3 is CASSPTRASYNSPLHF. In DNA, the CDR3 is TGTGCCAGCAGTCCGACCAGAGCTTCATATAATTCACCCCTCCACTTT.

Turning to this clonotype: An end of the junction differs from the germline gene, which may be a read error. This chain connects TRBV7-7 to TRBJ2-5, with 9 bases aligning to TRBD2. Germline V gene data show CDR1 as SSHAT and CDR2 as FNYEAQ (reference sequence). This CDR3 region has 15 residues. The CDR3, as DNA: TGTGCTAGCAGCCCCGGACTAGCGAAGGGAGAGACCCAGTACTTC. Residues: CASSPGLAKGETQYF.

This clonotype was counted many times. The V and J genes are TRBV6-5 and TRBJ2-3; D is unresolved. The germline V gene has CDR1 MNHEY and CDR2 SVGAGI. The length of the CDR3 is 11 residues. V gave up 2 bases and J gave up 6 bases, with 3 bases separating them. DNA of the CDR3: TGTGCCAGCAGTTACGGGGATACGCAGTATTTT. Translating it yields CASSYGDTQYF.

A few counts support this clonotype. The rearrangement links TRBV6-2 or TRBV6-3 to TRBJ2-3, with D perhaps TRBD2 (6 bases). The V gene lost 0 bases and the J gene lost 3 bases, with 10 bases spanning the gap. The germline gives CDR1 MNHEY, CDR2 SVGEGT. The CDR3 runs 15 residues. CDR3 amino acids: CASSYSDGSTDTQYF. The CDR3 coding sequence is TGTGCCAGCAGTTACTCGGACGGGAGTACAGATACGCAGTATTTT.

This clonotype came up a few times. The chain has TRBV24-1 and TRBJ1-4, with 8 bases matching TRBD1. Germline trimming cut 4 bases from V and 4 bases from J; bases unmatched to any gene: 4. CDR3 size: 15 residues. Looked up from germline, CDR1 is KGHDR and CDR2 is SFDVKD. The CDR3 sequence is CATSEGTGVNEKLFF. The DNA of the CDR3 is TGTGCCACCAGTGAGGGGACAGGTGTTAATGAAAAACTGTTTTTT.

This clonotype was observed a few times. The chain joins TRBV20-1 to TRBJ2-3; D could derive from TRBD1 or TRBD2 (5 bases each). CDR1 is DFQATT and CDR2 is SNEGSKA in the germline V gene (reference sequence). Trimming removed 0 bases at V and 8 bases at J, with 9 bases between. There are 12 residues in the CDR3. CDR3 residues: CSARDVGGTQYF. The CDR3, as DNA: TGCAGTGCTAGAGATGTTGGGGGTACGCAGTATTTT.

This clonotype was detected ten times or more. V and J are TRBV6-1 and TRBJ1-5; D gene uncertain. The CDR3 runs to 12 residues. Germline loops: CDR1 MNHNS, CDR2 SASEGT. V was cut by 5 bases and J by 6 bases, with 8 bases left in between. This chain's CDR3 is CASSIGVQPQHF. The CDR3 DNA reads TGTGCCAGCAGTATTGGGGTTCAGCCCCAGCATTTT.

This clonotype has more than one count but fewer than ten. The CDR3 is CSVEALYNEQFF. The CDR3, as DNA: TGCAGCGTTGAGGCCCTTTACAATGAGCAGTTCTTC. V gene TRBV29-1 combines with J gene TRBJ2-1, with D uncertain. V was cut by 3 bases and J by 4 bases, with 7 bases left in between. The germline V gene encodes CDR1 SQVTM and CDR2 ANQGSEA. The CDR3 runs to 12 residues.